These 14 T cell receptor beta chains were all obtained from the same sample, sequenced in a study of T-cell memory formation after mild COVID-19. TCRdb itself ran the 5' RACE reads through MiXCR, one entry per CDR3 protein. The table records under 450,000 distinct CDR3 sequences, about 20% of them present only once. The material sequenced was PBMCs or a T cell subset sorted from them (not recorded which). The source of these receptors is a man aged 18 to 35 who had mild COVID-19 (a few samples of this study predate the infection). Cell type and time point are not known.

The V and J genes are TRBV29-1 and TRBJ2-3; D perhaps matches TRBD2 (6 bases). Germline CDR1 and CDR2: SQVTM and ANQGSEA. Trimming took 2 bases from V and 6 from J, leaving 9 bases between them. This CDR3 region has 12 residues. This CDR3 reads CSVESRGDTQYF. The CDR3, as DNA: TGCAGCGTTGAAAGTCGGGGGGATACGCAGTATTTT.

This clonotype appeared a few times. The chain has TRBV5-5 and TRBJ1-4; TRBD1 agrees at 9 bases. The CDR3 is 16 amino acids. V lost 4 bases to trimming and J lost 2 bases; unmatched junction nucleotides: 6. Looked up from germline, CDR1 is SGHKS and CDR2 is YYEKEE (reference sequence). The CDR3 sequence is CASSKTTGGTNEKLFF. DNA of the CDR3: TGTGCCAGCAGCAAAACCACAGGGGGCACTAATGAAAAACTGTTTTTT.

This clonotype was recorded a few times. The chain uses TRBV27 and TRBJ2-2; 9 bases match TRBD1. V trimming: 2 bases; J trimming: 4 bases; junction bases outside the gene matches: 2. Germline values: CDR1 MNHEY, CDR2 SMNVEV (reference sequence). The CDR3 covers 15 residues. The CDR3 nucleotides are TGTGCCAGCAGTTTACGGACAGGGGTCACCGGGGAGCTGTTTTTT. It specifies CASSLRTGVTGELFF.

This rearrangement joins TRBV11-2 to TRBJ2-4, with 7 bases lining up with TRBD1. Germline-derived CDR1 and CDR2 are SGHAT and FQNNGV. The V segment lost 5 bases and the J segment 7 bases; nucleotides outside the gene matches: 8. The CDR3 extends over 14 amino acids. CDR3 in amino acids: CASSHGDSRNIQYF. The CDR3 nucleotides read TGTGCCAGCAGCCACGGGGACAGCCGGAACATTCAGTACTTC.

This clonotype was counted a few times. The chain joins TRBV7-9 to TRBJ1-2; D remains unclear. Deletions cut 0 bases from V and 2 bases from J, with 10 bases between. From germline, CDR1 is SEHNR and CDR2 FQNEAQ (reference sequence). The CDR3 is made up of 15 amino acids. The CDR3 nucleotides are TGTGCCAGCAGCTTAGCTGGGAGGAGCAACTATGGCTACACCTTC. It yields the protein CASSLAGRSNYGYTF.

This clonotype was counted a few times. The chain recombines TRBV5-4 with TRBJ2-3, with D possibly being TRBD2 (5 bases). The germline V and J ends were trimmed by 3 bases and 2 bases, with 10 bases remaining between them. Germline CDR1 and CDR2: SGHNT and YYREEE (reference sequence). The CDR3 runs 14 residues. CDR3 sequence reads: CASSSRTDTDTQYF. CDR3 sequence (DNA): TGTGCCAGCAGCTCGCGGACTGACACAGATACGCAGTATTTT.

This chain connects TRBV25-1 to TRBJ2-5; 8 bases line up with TRBD2. The CDR3 runs 15 residues. V dropped 6 bases and J dropped 4; count of bases not matched to a gene: 10. Looked up from germline, CDR1 is MGHDK and CDR2 is SYGVNS. CDR3 sequence (DNA): TGTGCCAGCAGGTCCAGTAGCGGGGATGGAGAGACCCAGTACTTC. Its protein is CASRSSSGDGETQYF.

This clonotype was seen a few times. The chain is built from TRBV15 and TRBJ2-1; 9 bases match TRBD2. The CDR3 spans 16 residues. CDR1 and CDR2 from the germline V gene are LNHNV and YYDKDF (reference sequence). The V and J ends lost 0 bases and 6 bases, in that order; junction bases with no gene match: 6. CDR3 in DNA: TGTGCCACCAGCAGAGAGGGCAGCGGGGGGTCCAATGAGCAGTTCTTC. It encodes CATSREGSGGSNEQFF.

CDR3 loop: CASSYNSGFEQFF. CDR3 bases: TGTGCCAGCAGTTACAACAGTGGGTTTGAGCAGTTCTTC. The chain carries TRBV6-5 and TRBJ2-1, with D unresolved. The CDR3 sequence is 13 residues long. CDR1 and CDR2 from the germline V gene are MNHEY and SVGAGI. V was trimmed by 2 bases and J by 9 bases, leaving 11 bases between them.

This clonotype was picked up a small number of times. The rearrangement uses TRBV12-3 or TRBV12-4 and TRBJ1-1; no clear D. The ends were cut back, 3 bases at V and 7 bases at J, with 9 bases in the middle. There are 12 residues in the CDR3. The CDR3 spells CASSFGGVEAFF. The CDR3 DNA reads TGTGCCAGCAGTTTTGGAGGAGTTGAAGCTTTCTTT.

This clonotype was counted many times. This chain connects TRBV7-2 to TRBJ2-5, with no clear D. Germline values: CDR1 SGHTA, CDR2 FQGNSA. Deletions cut 1 base from V and 10 bases from J, with 10 bases between. The CDR3 totals 12 residues. As DNA, the CDR3 is TGTGCCAGCAGCTTAGATGTCATGGGCCAGTACTTC. Translation gives CASSLDVMGQYF.

In its sample, this clonotype was seen a few times. J is TRBJ2-3 and V is TRBV6-1; D remains unclear. V dropped 6 bases and J dropped 0 bases, with 7 bases sitting between them. The CDR3 consists of 13 residues. Per the germline V gene, CDR1 is MNHNS and CDR2 is SASEGT. CDR3: CASRDGSTDTQYF. The CDR3 region has the DNA TGTGCCAGCAGAGACGGGAGCACAGATACGCAGTATTTT.

This clonotype was seen only a few times. V gene TRBV29-1 combines with J gene TRBJ1-1, with a weak D call TRBD1 (5 bases). The CDR3 is 13 amino acids. CDR1 and CDR2 from the germline V gene are SQVTM and ANQGSEA. V lost 3 bases and J 5 bases, leaving 13 bases between the germline ends. This CDR3 is CSVDRGVRTEAFF. DNA of the CDR3: TGCAGCGTTGATCGGGGGGTGCGGACTGAAGCTTTCTTT.

This sequence joins TRBV7-9 and TRBJ1-2, with 10 bases lining up with TRBD1. Germline V gene data show CDR1 as SEHNR and CDR2 as FQNEAQ (reference sequence). The CDR3 contains 13 residues. Trimming at V came to 7 bases and at J to 7 bases, leaving 6 bases not matched to a gene. The CDR3 DNA sequence: TGTGCCAGCACGGGACAGGGGCAAAGTGGCTACACCTTC. Encoded protein: CASTGQGQSGYTF.